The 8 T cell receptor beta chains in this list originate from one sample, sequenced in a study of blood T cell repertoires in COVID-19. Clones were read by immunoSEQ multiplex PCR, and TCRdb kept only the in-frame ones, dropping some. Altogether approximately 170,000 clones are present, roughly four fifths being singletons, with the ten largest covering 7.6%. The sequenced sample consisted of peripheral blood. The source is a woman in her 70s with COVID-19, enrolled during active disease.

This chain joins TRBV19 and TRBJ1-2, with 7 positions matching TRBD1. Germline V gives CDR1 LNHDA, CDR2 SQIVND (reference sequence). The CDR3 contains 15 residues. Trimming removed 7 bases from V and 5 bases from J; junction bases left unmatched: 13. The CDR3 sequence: CASTPPGQSYYGYTF. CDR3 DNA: TGTGCCAGTACCCCACCGGGACAGAGCTATTATGGCTACACCTTC.

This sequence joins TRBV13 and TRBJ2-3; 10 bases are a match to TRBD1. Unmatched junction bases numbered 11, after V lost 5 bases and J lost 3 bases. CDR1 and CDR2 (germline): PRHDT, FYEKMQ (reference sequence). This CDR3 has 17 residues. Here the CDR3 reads CASSPVKWTGGTDTQYF. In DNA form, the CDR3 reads TGTGCCAGCAGCCCCGTTAAGTGGACAGGGGGTACAGATACGCAGTATTTT.

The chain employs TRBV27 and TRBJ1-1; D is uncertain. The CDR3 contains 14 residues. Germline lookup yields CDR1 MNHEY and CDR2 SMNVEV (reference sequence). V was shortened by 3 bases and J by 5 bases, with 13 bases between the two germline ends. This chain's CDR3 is CASSFARVNTEAFF. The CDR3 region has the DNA TGTGCCAGCAGTTTCGCGAGGGTAAATACTGAAGCTTTCTTT.

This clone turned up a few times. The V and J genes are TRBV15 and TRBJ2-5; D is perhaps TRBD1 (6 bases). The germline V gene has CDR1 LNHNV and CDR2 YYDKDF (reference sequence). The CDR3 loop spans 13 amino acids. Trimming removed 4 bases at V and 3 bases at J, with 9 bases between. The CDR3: CATSNGQKETQYF. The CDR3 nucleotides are TGTGCCACCAGCAATGGACAGAAAGAGACCCAGTACTTC.

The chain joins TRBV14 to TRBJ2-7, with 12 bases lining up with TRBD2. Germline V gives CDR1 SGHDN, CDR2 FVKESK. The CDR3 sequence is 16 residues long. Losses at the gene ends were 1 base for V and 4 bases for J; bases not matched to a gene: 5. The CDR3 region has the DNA TGTGCCAGCAGCCAAGCAGGACTAGCGGGAATGTACGAGCAGTACTTC. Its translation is CASSQAGLAGMYEQYF. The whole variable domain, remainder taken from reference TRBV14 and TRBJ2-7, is EAGVTQFPSHSVIEKGQTVTLRCDPISGHDNLYWYRRVMGKEIKFLLHFVKESKQDESGMPNNRFLAERTGGTYSTLKVQPAELEDSGVYFCASSQAGLAGMYEQYFGPGTRLTVT.

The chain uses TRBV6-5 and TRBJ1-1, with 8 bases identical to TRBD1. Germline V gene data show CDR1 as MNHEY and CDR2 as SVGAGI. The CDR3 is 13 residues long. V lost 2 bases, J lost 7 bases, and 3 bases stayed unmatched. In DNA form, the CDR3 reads TGTGCCAGCAGTTACCGAGACAGGGGTGAAGCTTTCTTT. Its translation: CASSYRDRGEAFF.

CDR3 loop: CASSQRGIRYF. In DNA form, the CDR3 reads TGTGCCAGCAGCCAACGGGGTATAAGGTACTTC. V gene TRBV2 combines with J gene TRBJ2-5; possible D gene TRBD2, 5 bases. Germline CDR1 SNHLY, CDR2 FYNNEI. The CDR3 is 11 amino acids. Trimming shortened V by 6 bases and J by 13 bases, and 15 bases separated the two germline ends.

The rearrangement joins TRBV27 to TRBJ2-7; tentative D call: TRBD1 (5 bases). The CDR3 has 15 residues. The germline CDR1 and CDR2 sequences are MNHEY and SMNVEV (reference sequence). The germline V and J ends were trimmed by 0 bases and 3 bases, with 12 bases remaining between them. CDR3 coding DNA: TGTGCCAGCAGTTTATCCCCAGGGTTTAACTACGAGCAGTACTTC. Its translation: CASSLSPGFNYEQYF.